This T cell receptor beta chain was recorded in a study of identical twins. Study outcomes and limitations: Out-of-frame alpha sequences that twins shared showed excess low generation probability. Insertions were reduced in abundant cord blood beta clonotypes but not in memory repertoires. Monozygotic twins shared more out-of-frame TCR alpha than recombination models predicted.

TCRdb re-called the 5' RACE reads through MiXCR, storing one row per CDR3 protein. Of around 650,000 distinct CDR3 sequences listed, under 8.5% are singletons. As to this clonotype: Its antigen is unknown.

The CDR3 contains 16 residues. Germline V gives CDR1 SGHAT, CDR2 FQNNGV. V was cut by 5 bases and J by 2 bases, with 16 bases left in between. The sample was also reused in another study, on yellow fever vaccine responses in identical twins. This second study says: A vaccine T cell response that seemed partly convergent and partly personalized was reported in twins.

The clonotype comes from a woman aged 18-35 years in good health. The chain is built from TRBV11-2 and TRBJ2-1; D is undetermined. Specimen: PBMCs. The CDR3 nucleotides are TGTGCCAGCAGCCGCCAGCAACGAGCAGCCTACAATGAGCAGTTCTTC. It codes for CASSRQQRAAYNEQFF.